The present T cell receptor (beta chain) was sequenced within a study of HIV-infected children after antiretroviral therapy interruption. Unique molecular identifiers were included in an RNA-based 3' RACE TCR library. TCRdb used MiXCR to reprocess the 3' RACE reads, holding one entry per CDR3 protein. The sample consists of 70,000 to 90,000 distinct CDR3 sequences, under 8% of them appearing once. Noted treatment: PENTA 11 planned treatment interruption arm or continuous ART arm. This CDR3 is 16 amino acids long. Germline V gene lookup returns CDR1 DFQATT and CDR2 SNEGSKA (reference sequence). V was pared by 1 base and J by 4 bases, with 10 bases of the junction left unmatched. In this sample, this clonotype turned up many times.

This sequence joins TRBV20-1 and TRBJ2-1; 7 nucleotides agree with TRBD2. The sequence came from a pool of human donors with HIV. The source was CD45RA+ CD4+ T cells from PBMCs, pooled from several time points, collected from a donor given antiretroviral therapy, either interrupted or continuous. Subset reported: naive CD4+ CD45RA+ CD45RO- T cells. The chain's CDR3 is CSARVGRAVEYNEQFF. CDR3 DNA sequence: TGCAGTGCTAGAGTGGGGAGGGCCGTCGAATACAATGAGCAGTTCTTC.